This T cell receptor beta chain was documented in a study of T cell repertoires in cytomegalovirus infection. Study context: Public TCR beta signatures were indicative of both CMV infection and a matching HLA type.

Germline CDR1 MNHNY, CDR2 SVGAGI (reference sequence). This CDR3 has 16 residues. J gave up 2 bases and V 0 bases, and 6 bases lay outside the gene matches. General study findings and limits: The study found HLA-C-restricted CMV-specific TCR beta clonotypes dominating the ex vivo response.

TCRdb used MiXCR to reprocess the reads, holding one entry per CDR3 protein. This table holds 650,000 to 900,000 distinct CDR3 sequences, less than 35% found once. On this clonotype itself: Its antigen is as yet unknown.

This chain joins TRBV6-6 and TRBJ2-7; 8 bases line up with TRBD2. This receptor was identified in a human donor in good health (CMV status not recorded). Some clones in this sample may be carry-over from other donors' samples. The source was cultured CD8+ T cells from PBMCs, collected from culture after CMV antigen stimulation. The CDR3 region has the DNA TGTGCCAGCAGTTACTCCAGAGCGGGGGTCCCCTACGAGCAGTACGTC. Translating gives CASSYSRAGVPYEQYV.